A selection of T cell receptor beta chains follows, all from one sample in a study of blood T cell repertoires in COVID-19. Repertoires were generated with immunoSEQ multiplex PCR, while TCRdb's copy carries only in-frame clones and drops some. The table includes under 200,000 clones, less than 85% detected once. The sample taken for sequencing was PBMCs or T cells enriched from blood (not recorded which). These receptors all stem from a woman aged 55-70 years with acute COVID-19. The conserved cysteine and the conserved F or W are not part of the CDR3 here.

v_gene: TRBV4-1
j_gene: TRBJ2-5
CDR3aa: ASSQQGQETQY

v_gene: TRBV9
j_gene: TRBJ1-1
CDR3aa: ASSVAPLADTEAF

v_gene: TRBV5-1
j_gene: TRBJ1-1
CDR3aa: ASSFAGGTEAF

v_gene: TRBV7-9
j_gene: TRBJ1-6
CDR3aa: ASSYLDNSPLH

v_gene: TRBV27
j_gene: TRBJ2-5
CDR3aa: ASSLSNTRETQY

v_gene: TRBV19
j_gene: TRBJ2-2
CDR3aa: ASSRQLEFPGELF

v_gene: TRBV6-5
j_gene: TRBJ1-3
CDR3aa: ASSSVTSGNTIY

v_gene: TRBV9
j_gene: TRBJ2-1
CDR3aa: ASSVAVRLADSYNEQF

v_gene: TRBV5-6
j_gene: TRBJ2-7
CDR3aa: ASSQIDYRGYEQY

v_gene: TRBV2
j_gene: TRBJ1-3
CDR3aa: ASSGGQLLSGNTIY

v_gene: TRBV6-2/TRBV6-3
j_gene: TRBJ2-3
CDR3aa: ASSSSTSGGATQY

v_gene: TRBV30
j_gene: TRBJ2-5
CDR3aa: AWNGDSRGAETQY

v_gene: TRBV7-2
j_gene: TRBJ2-3
CDR3aa: ASSLLRDYLTDTQY

v_gene: TRBV4-2
j_gene: TRBJ2-7
CDR3aa: ASSQDVLAYEQY

v_gene: TRBV29-1
j_gene: TRBJ2-2
CDR3aa: SVDAGSRTGELF

v_gene: TRBV9
j_gene: TRBJ1-2
CDR3aa: ASSGGTGAPYGYT

v_gene: TRBV30
j_gene: TRBJ2-3
CDR3aa: AWNSGGAGDDTQY

v_gene: TRBV13
j_gene: TRBJ1-1
CDR3aa: ASSPRQGAGFLRAF

v_gene: TRBV6-5
j_gene: TRBJ2-6
CDR3aa: ASSPRESGANVLT

v_gene: TRBV7-6
j_gene: TRBJ1-6
CDR3aa: ASSLARQPNSPLH

v_gene: TRBV7-2
j_gene: TRBJ2-3
CDR3aa: ASSPSQGRANTDTQY

v_gene: TRBV5-4
j_gene: TRBJ1-2
CDR3aa: ASSSWTGGRD

v_gene: TRBV25-1
j_gene: TRBJ1-5
CDR3aa: ASSEAGVNQPQH

v_gene: TRBV7-9
j_gene: TRBJ2-5
CDR3aa: ASSPTRRTSGRGETQY